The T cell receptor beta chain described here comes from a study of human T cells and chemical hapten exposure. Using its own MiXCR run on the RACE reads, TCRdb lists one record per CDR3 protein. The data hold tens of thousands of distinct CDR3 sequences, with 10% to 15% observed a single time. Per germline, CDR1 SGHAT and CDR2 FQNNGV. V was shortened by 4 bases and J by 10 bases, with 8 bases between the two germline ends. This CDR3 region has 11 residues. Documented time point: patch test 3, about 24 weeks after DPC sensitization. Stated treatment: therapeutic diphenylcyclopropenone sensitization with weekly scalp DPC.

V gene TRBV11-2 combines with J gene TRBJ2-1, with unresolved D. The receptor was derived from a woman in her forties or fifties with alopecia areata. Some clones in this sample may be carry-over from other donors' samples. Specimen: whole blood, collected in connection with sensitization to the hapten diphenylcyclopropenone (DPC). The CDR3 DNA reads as TGTGCCAGCAGCTCCGGGCCCGAGCAGTTCTTC. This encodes CASSSGPEQFF. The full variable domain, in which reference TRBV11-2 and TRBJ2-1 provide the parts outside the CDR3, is EAGVAQSPRYKIIEKRQSVAFWCNPISGHATLYWYQQILGQGPKLLIQFQNNGVVDDSQLPKDRFSAERLKGVDSTLKIQPAKLEDSAVYLCASSSGPEQFFGPGTRLTVL.